This is a list of T cell receptor beta chains from one sample in a study of T cell responses to AZD1222 COVID-19 vaccine. Only in-frame clones appear in the TCRdb table, and some are missing; sequencing was by immunoSEQ multiplex PCR. The table shows approximately 150,000 clones, with 87% occurring only once. The sample consisted of peripheral blood, taken 28 days after the second AZD1222 dose. The receptors here all came from an adult who received the AZD1222 COVID-19 vaccine. Each CDR3 is given with its conserved first and last residue. Clone size is given for some rows only: seen once, a few or many times, or a class if the clone is expanded.

j_call,v_call,clone_size,cdr3_aa
TRBJ1-4,TRBV20-1,-,CSVGAQEKLFF
TRBJ1-2,TRBV4-3,-,CASSQGPMHYGYTF
TRBJ1-2,TRBV13,-,CASSSWGSGYGYTF
TRBJ2-7,TRBV7-9,-,CASSLADRVEQYF
TRBJ2-2,TRBV6-4,-,CASSPDREGTGGELFF
TRBJ2-1,TRBV19,-,CASSVDTNEQFF
TRBJ2-7,TRBV5-1,-,CASSRSGTSENEQYF
TRBJ1-1,TRBV3-1/TRBV3-2,-,CASTPRDRNTEAFF
TRBJ1-5,TRBV4-1,-,CASSQDAGYGNQPQHF
TRBJ1-3,TRBV18,-,CASHRTDGNTIYF
TRBJ1-6,TRBV6-5,-,CASSYSGQGGSPLHF
TRBJ2-3,TRBV10-3,-,CAISASADTQYF
TRBJ2-7,TRBV2,-,CASSGYQGLGWFEQYF
TRBJ2-5,TRBV5-5,-,CASSLAPVWGLQETQYF
TRBJ2-2,TRBV4-2,-,CASSQGGGVWGTDTGELFF
TRBJ1-1,TRBV29-1,-,CSVASGTGNTEAFF
TRBJ2-1,TRBV15,-,CATSLGQGEVNEQFF
TRBJ2-3,TRBV5-6,few,CASSSDGRSPDTQYF
TRBJ1-4,TRBV4-1,-,CASSQEFRGRRSEKLFF
TRBJ1-1,TRBV3-1/TRBV3-2,-,CASSTRRGVNTEAFF
TRBJ2-5,TRBV30,-,CAWGTSGGAHETQYF
TRBJ2-2,TRBV9,-,CASSVGGGHTGELFF
TRBJ2-7,TRBV19,-,CASRKDPLVHEQYF
TRBJ2-3,TRBV5-1,-,CASSLSASTDTQYF
TRBJ1-1,TRBV6-5,-,CASSGENTEAFF
TRBJ2-1,TRBV6-4,few,CASSDSEASSYNEQFF
TRBJ2-1,TRBV4-2,-,CASSQVSGGAHNEQFF
TRBJ1-6,TRBV25-1,few,CASSNGDRPYSPLHF
TRBJ2-7,TRBV7-9,once,CASSFADSLYEQYF
TRBJ1-2,TRBV5-1,few,CASRSSPGTGGHGYTF
TRBJ1-1,TRBV5-1,once,CASSWDSINTEAFF
TRBJ1-2,TRBV4-1,-,CASSQAGVDGGMGYGYTF